The rows below give T cell receptor beta chains drawn from one sample of a study of blood T cell repertoires in COVID-19. Some clones are missing from TCRdb's copy, which holds only in-frame ones; the method was immunoSEQ multiplex PCR. The sample has some 350,000 clones; around 84% are singletons. The specimen was peripheral blood. The receptors were gathered from a human donor in a cohort sampled during active COVID-19. Each CDR3 is given with its conserved first and last residue. D genes are given only for firm matches. Size is stated for part of the rows, as once, few or many counts, or as a class when the clone is expanded.

v_gene: TRBV19
abundance: -
d_gene: TRBD1
j_gene: TRBJ1-2
CDR3nt: TGTGCCAGTAGTCGAAATGACAGGGGGCATGGCTACACCTTC
CDR3aa: CASSRNDRGHGYTF

v_gene: TRBV7-3
abundance: -
d_gene: TRBD2
j_gene: TRBJ2-1
CDR3nt: TGTGCCAGCAGCCCGAACGGACTAGCGGGGAACAATGAGCAGTTCTTC
CDR3aa: CASSPNGLAGNNEQFF

v_gene: TRBV5-1
abundance: -
d_gene: -
j_gene: TRBJ1-1
CDR3nt: TGCGCCAGCAGCTTGGACGTGGGAGCTGAAGCTTTCTTT
CDR3aa: CASSLDVGAEAFF

v_gene: TRBV6-1
abundance: -
d_gene: TRBD2
j_gene: TRBJ2-7
CDR3nt: TGTGCCAGCAGTGAAAGCGGGAGGTACGAGCAGTACTTC
CDR3aa: CASSESGRYEQYF

v_gene: TRBV14
abundance: -
d_gene: TRBD1
j_gene: TRBJ1-1
CDR3nt: TGTGCCAGCAGCATCTACAGGGGTGAAGCTTTCTTT
CDR3aa: CASSIYRGEAFF

v_gene: TRBV19
abundance: -
d_gene: TRBD1
j_gene: TRBJ1-6
CDR3nt: TGTGCCAGTAGTGCCCGGGACAGGTCGAATAATTCACCCCTCCACTTT
CDR3aa: CASSARDRSNNSPLHF

v_gene: TRBV19
abundance: -
d_gene: TRBD1
j_gene: TRBJ1-2
CDR3nt: TGTGCCAGTAGTATTGACAGGGGGCAGGATGGCTACACCTTC
CDR3aa: CASSIDRGQDGYTF

v_gene: TRBV7-9
abundance: -
d_gene: TRBD2
j_gene: TRBJ2-5
CDR3nt: TGTGCCAGCAGCTTAGCGGGGAGCGGGGGCCAAGAGACCCAGTACTTC
CDR3aa: CASSLAGSGGQETQYF

v_gene: TRBV2
abundance: -
d_gene: -
j_gene: TRBJ2-7
CDR3nt: TGTGCCAGCAGGGATGAGGCTCCCGAGCAGTACTTC
CDR3aa: CASRDEAPEQYF

v_gene: TRBV16
abundance: -
d_gene: -
j_gene: TRBJ2-7
CDR3nt: TGTGCCAGCAGCCAACTGACCCCGACTTTACTCTACGAGCAGTACTTC
CDR3aa: CASSQLTPTLLYEQYF

v_gene: TRBV19
abundance: -
d_gene: TRBD1
j_gene: TRBJ1-5
CDR3nt: TGTGCCAGTAGTATAGGGGGACAGACAGACGAGCCCCAGCATTTT
CDR3aa: CASSIGGQTDEPQHF

v_gene: TRBV4-1
abundance: -
d_gene: TRBD1
j_gene: TRBJ2-7
CDR3nt: TGCGCCAGCAGCCAACAACCGGGACAGGGTAATTACGAGCAGTACTTC
CDR3aa: CASSQQPGQGNYEQYF

v_gene: TRBV6-6
abundance: -
d_gene: TRBD2
j_gene: TRBJ2-3
CDR3nt: TGTGCGTCGAGGCGGGAGGGCCTAGATACGCAGTATTTT
CDR3aa: CASRREGLDTQYF

v_gene: TRBV28
abundance: -
d_gene: TRBD1
j_gene: TRBJ1-5
CDR3nt: TGTGCCAGCAGTTTCTCGACCGGGACAGGGGAAGGTCAGCCCCAGCATTTT
CDR3aa: CASSFSTGTGEGQPQHF

v_gene: TRBV9
abundance: -
d_gene: -
j_gene: TRBJ1-1
CDR3nt: TGTGCCAGCAGCGTCAAAACAGGAACCTCAATCCTCTTT
CDR3aa: CASSVKTGTSILF

v_gene: TRBV9
abundance: -
d_gene: -
j_gene: TRBJ2-2
CDR3nt: TGTGCCAGCAGGTGGCAGGGGAACACCGGGGAGCTGTTTTTT
CDR3aa: CASRWQGNTGELFF

v_gene: TRBV2
abundance: -
d_gene: -
j_gene: TRBJ1-5
CDR3nt: TGTGCCTCCGACATTAATAGCAATCAGCCCCAGCATTTT
CDR3aa: CASDINSNQPQHF

v_gene: TRBV18
abundance: -
d_gene: TRBD1
j_gene: TRBJ1-4
CDR3nt: TGTGCCAGCTCACCCCCCTGGACAGGGGGTGAAAAACTGTTTTTT
CDR3aa: CASSPPWTGGEKLFF

v_gene: TRBV5-8
abundance: -
d_gene: TRBD2
j_gene: TRBJ2-5
CDR3nt: TGTGCCAGCAGCTTGGGGGCTCGGACTAGCGCGGGGGAGACCCAGTACTTC
CDR3aa: CASSLGARTSAGETQYF

v_gene: TRBV3-1/TRBV3-2
abundance: -
d_gene: -
j_gene: TRBJ2-7
CDR3nt: TGTGCCAGCAGCCAAGAAGTGCGTCTCGGGGGTGAGCAGTACTTC
CDR3aa: CASSQEVRLGGEQYF

v_gene: TRBV30
abundance: -
d_gene: -
j_gene: TRBJ1-1
CDR3nt: TGTGCCTGGAGTGTACAGCCAGACCACACTGAAGCTTTCTTT
CDR3aa: CAWSVQPDHTEAFF

v_gene: TRBV2
abundance: -
d_gene: -
j_gene: TRBJ1-2
CDR3nt: TGTGCCAGCAGTGAAGAGCCTTATGGCTACACCTTC
CDR3aa: CASSEEPYGYTF

v_gene: TRBV2
abundance: -
d_gene: -
j_gene: TRBJ2-5
CDR3nt: TGTGCCAGCATTCCTGGGCCAGCGGATTGGACCCAGTACTTC
CDR3aa: CASIPGPADWTQYF

v_gene: TRBV15
abundance: -
d_gene: -
j_gene: TRBJ1-2
CDR3nt: TGTGCCACCAGCGAGGACAGTGACTATGGCTACACCTTC
CDR3aa: CATSEDSDYGYTF

v_gene: TRBV28
abundance: -
d_gene: TRBD1
j_gene: TRBJ1-1
CDR3nt: TGTGCCAGCAGTTCCACCGGACAGGGTTTGGCTTGGGCTTTCTTT
CDR3aa: CASSSTGQGLAWAFF

v_gene: TRBV10-1
abundance: -
d_gene: TRBD1
j_gene: TRBJ2-3
CDR3nt: TGCGCCAGCAGTGAGTCGATGACAGGGGTGGCGGATACGCAGTATTTT
CDR3aa: CASSESMTGVADTQYF

v_gene: TRBV3-1/TRBV3-2
abundance: -
d_gene: TRBD1
j_gene: TRBJ2-7
CDR3nt: TGTGCCAGCAGCCAAGATCCCTGGGACAGGTTCTACGAGCAGTACTTC
CDR3aa: CASSQDPWDRFYEQYF

v_gene: TRBV7-8
abundance: -
d_gene: -
j_gene: TRBJ2-1
CDR3nt: TGTGCCAGCAGCTTAGAATACGGAGACGGGTTCCACAATGAGCAGTTCTTC
CDR3aa: CASSLEYGDGFHNEQFF

v_gene: TRBV25-1
abundance: -
d_gene: -
j_gene: TRBJ1-6
CDR3nt: TGTGCCAGCAGAGACCGGGAAGTGGGTTCACCCCTCCACTTT
CDR3aa: CASRDREVGSPLHF

v_gene: TRBV3-1/TRBV3-2
abundance: -
d_gene: -
j_gene: TRBJ2-3
CDR3nt: TGTGCCAGCAGCCAAGGACTAGAGGATACGCAGTATTTT
CDR3aa: CASSQGLEDTQYF

v_gene: TRBV5-1
abundance: -
d_gene: TRBD1
j_gene: TRBJ2-3
CDR3nt: TGCGCCAGCAGCCGAATAAGACAGGGGGGCACAGATACGCAGTATTTT
CDR3aa: CASSRIRQGGTDTQYF

v_gene: TRBV5-1
abundance: -
d_gene: TRBD2
j_gene: TRBJ2-1
CDR3nt: TGCGCCAGCAGCTTGGGAGGGGGTACTAGCGGGACCAATGAGCAGTTCTTC
CDR3aa: CASSLGGGTSGTNEQFF

v_gene: TRBV3-1/TRBV3-2
abundance: once
d_gene: TRBD2
j_gene: TRBJ2-5
CDR3nt: TGTGCCAGCAGTGGACTAGCGGGAGTTGGGGGGACCCAGTACTTC
CDR3aa: CASSGLAGVGGTQYF

v_gene: TRBV29-1
abundance: -
d_gene: TRBD1
j_gene: TRBJ1-2
CDR3nt: TGCAGCGTTGAGTCCCCCCTCCCAGGGGGCGATGGCTACACCTTC
CDR3aa: CSVESPLPGGDGYTF

v_gene: TRBV7-6
abundance: once
d_gene: -
j_gene: TRBJ2-3
CDR3nt: TGTGCCAGCAGCTTAGATCGGGGGAGCACAGATACGCAGTATTTT
CDR3aa: CASSLDRGSTDTQYF

v_gene: TRBV27
abundance: -
d_gene: TRBD1
j_gene: TRBJ2-1
CDR3nt: TGTGCCAGCACCCCCGCAGGGACAGGGATCAATGAGCAGTTCTTC
CDR3aa: CASTPAGTGINEQFF

v_gene: TRBV12-1
abundance: -
d_gene: -
j_gene: TRBJ2-3
CDR3nt: TGTGCCAGCAGCTTCAGGCGGGGGGAGAACACAGATACGCAGTATTTT
CDR3aa: CASSFRRGENTDTQYF

v_gene: TRBV5-1
abundance: -
d_gene: TRBD1
j_gene: TRBJ2-7
CDR3nt: TGCGCCAGCAGCTTGGAAGACAGGGCTGAGCAGTACTTC
CDR3aa: CASSLEDRAEQYF

v_gene: TRBV4-1
abundance: -
d_gene: -
j_gene: TRBJ1-2
CDR3nt: TGCGCCAGCAGCCAAGAAGAAGAGGGTCGTTGGGGCTATGGCTACACCTTC
CDR3aa: CASSQEEEGRWGYGYTF

v_gene: TRBV5-6
abundance: -
d_gene: -
j_gene: TRBJ2-7
CDR3nt: TGTGCCAGCAGCAGAACCGGGACCTACGAGCAGTACTTC
CDR3aa: CASSRTGTYEQYF

v_gene: TRBV4-1
abundance: -
d_gene: -
j_gene: TRBJ1-1
CDR3nt: TGCGCCAGCAGCCATGGAGGACGGGAAGCTTTCTTT
CDR3aa: CASSHGGREAFF

v_gene: TRBV5-1
abundance: -
d_gene: -
j_gene: TRBJ2-2
CDR3nt: TGCGCCAGCAGCGCCACCCAGGGCACCGGGGAGCTGTTTTTT
CDR3aa: CASSATQGTGELFF

v_gene: TRBV5-1
abundance: -
d_gene: TRBD2
j_gene: TRBJ2-3
CDR3nt: TGCGCCAGCAGGCCGACTAGCCTGGGGGGGACGTCGCAGTATTTT
CDR3aa: CASRPTSLGGTSQYF

v_gene: TRBV13
abundance: -
d_gene: TRBD1
j_gene: TRBJ2-4
CDR3nt: TGTGCCAGCAGCTTAGCACGACAGGGCCTAGCCAAAAACATTCAGTACTTC
CDR3aa: CASSLARQGLAKNIQYF

v_gene: TRBV7-3
abundance: -
d_gene: TRBD2
j_gene: TRBJ2-3
CDR3nt: TGTGCCAGCAGTGCTCTAGCGGCTAGCACAGATACGCAGTATTTT
CDR3aa: CASSALAASTDTQYF

v_gene: TRBV28
abundance: -
d_gene: -
j_gene: TRBJ1-4
CDR3nt: TGTGCCAGCAGGACAGGAAATAATGAAAAACTGTTTTTT
CDR3aa: CASRTGNNEKLFF

v_gene: TRBV18
abundance: -
d_gene: -
j_gene: TRBJ1-2
CDR3nt: TGTGCCAGCTCACCACAGGAGAACTATGGCTACACCTTC
CDR3aa: CASSPQENYGYTF

v_gene: TRBV30
abundance: -
d_gene: -
j_gene: TRBJ2-7
CDR3nt: TGTGCCAGGGGGTCCACCGGCTCCTACGAGCAGTACTTC
CDR3aa: CARGSTGSYEQYF

v_gene: TRBV5-1
abundance: -
d_gene: -
j_gene: TRBJ2-3
CDR3nt: TGCGCCAGCAGCGCTGGGGCAGGAGATACGCAGTATTTT
CDR3aa: CASSAGAGDTQYF

v_gene: TRBV5-1
abundance: -
d_gene: -
j_gene: TRBJ1-1
CDR3nt: TGCGCCAGCAGCTTGCAGGGATCTGTAAGCGCTGAAGCTTTCTTT
CDR3aa: CASSLQGSVSAEAFF

v_gene: TRBV4-1
abundance: -
d_gene: TRBD2
j_gene: TRBJ2-3
CDR3nt: TGCGCCAGCAGACACACACTAGCGGGGGGGCTCCGAGATACGCAGTATTTT
CDR3aa: CASRHTLAGGLRDTQYF

v_gene: TRBV7-9
abundance: -
d_gene: -
j_gene: TRBJ1-1
CDR3nt: TGTGCCAGCAGCGATCGACAGAACACTGAAGCTTTCTTT
CDR3aa: CASSDRQNTEAFF

v_gene: TRBV5-6
abundance: -
d_gene: -
j_gene: TRBJ2-3
CDR3nt: TGTGCCAGCAGCTTCCAATTGGACAGTTTCGGAACAGATACGCAGTATTTT
CDR3aa: CASSFQLDSFGTDTQYF

v_gene: TRBV2
abundance: few
d_gene: -
j_gene: TRBJ1-1
CDR3nt: TGTGCCAGCATGCGGGACACTGAAGCTTTCTTT
CDR3aa: CASMRDTEAFF

v_gene: TRBV10-3
abundance: -
d_gene: -
j_gene: TRBJ1-2
CDR3nt: TGTGCCATCAGTGAGCGGGTTTACTATGGCTACACCTTC
CDR3aa: CAISERVYYGYTF

v_gene: TRBV11-2
abundance: -
d_gene: -
j_gene: TRBJ1-3
CDR3nt: TGTGCCAGCAGCTTAGATCCCGTCAGCTCTGGAAACACCATATATTTT
CDR3aa: CASSLDPVSSGNTIYF

v_gene: TRBV19
abundance: -
d_gene: -
j_gene: TRBJ1-5
CDR3nt: TGTGCCAGTAGTTCAAGACTGATTAGCAATCAGCCCCAGCATTTT
CDR3aa: CASSSRLISNQPQHF

v_gene: TRBV7-2
abundance: -
d_gene: TRBD2
j_gene: TRBJ2-5
CDR3nt: TGTGCCAGCAGCCCTCTAGCGGGAGAGGAGACCCAGTACTTC
CDR3aa: CASSPLAGEETQYF

v_gene: TRBV29-1
abundance: -
d_gene: -
j_gene: TRBJ1-3
CDR3nt: TGCAGCGTTGAGGGCGGGAACTCTGGAAACACCATATATTTT
CDR3aa: CSVEGGNSGNTIYF

v_gene: TRBV25-1
abundance: -
d_gene: TRBD1
j_gene: TRBJ2-7
CDR3nt: TGTGCCAGCAGTACGGAGACAGGGGAAAAGGGAAGCTCCTACGAGCAGTACTTC
CDR3aa: CASSTETGEKGSSYEQYF